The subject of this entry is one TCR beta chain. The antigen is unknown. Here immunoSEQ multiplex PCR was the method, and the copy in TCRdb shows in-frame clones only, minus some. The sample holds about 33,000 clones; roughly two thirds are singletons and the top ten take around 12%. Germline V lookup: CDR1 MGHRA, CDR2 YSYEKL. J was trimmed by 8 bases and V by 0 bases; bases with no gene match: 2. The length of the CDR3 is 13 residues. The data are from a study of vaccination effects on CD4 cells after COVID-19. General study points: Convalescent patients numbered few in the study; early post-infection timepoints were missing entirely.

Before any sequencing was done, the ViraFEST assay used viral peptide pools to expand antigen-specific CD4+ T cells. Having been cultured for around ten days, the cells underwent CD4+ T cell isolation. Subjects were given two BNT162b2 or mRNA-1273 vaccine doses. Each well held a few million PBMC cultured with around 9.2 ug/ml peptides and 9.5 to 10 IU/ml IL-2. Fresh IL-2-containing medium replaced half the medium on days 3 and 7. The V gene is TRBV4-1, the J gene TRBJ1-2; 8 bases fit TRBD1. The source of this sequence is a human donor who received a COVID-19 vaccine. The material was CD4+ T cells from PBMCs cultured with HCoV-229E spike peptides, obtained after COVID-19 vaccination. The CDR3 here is CASSQDPGGGYTF. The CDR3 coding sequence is TGCGCCAGCAGCCAAGATCCAGGGGGCGGCTACACCTTC.